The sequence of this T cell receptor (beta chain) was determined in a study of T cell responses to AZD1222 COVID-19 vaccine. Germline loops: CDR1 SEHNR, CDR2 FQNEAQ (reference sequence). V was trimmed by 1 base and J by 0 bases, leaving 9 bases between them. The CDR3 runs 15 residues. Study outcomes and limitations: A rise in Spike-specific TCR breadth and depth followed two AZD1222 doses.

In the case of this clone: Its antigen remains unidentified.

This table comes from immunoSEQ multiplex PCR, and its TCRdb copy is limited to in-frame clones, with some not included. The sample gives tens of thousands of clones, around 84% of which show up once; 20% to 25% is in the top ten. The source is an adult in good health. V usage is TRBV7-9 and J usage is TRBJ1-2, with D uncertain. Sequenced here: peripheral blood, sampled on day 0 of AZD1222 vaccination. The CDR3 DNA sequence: TGTGCCAGCAGCTTAGGAGGGTTAGCTAACTATGGCTACACCTTC. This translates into CASSLGGLANYGYTF.